The TCR beta chain described here comes from a study of CD8+ T cells in alopecia areata. The overall study: Treated patients received oral tofacitinib, 5 to 10 mg twice daily. Study-wide findings and caveats: Scalp clonality and expanded CD8+ clones among the top 100 fell significantly with tofacitinib. Higher clonality than in normal scalp was seen in lesional scalp, especially alopecia totalis/universalis.

Regarding treatment: oral pan-JAK inhibitor, 5-10 mg twice daily. Trimming stripped 5 bases from V and 10 bases from J, with 12 bases between. CDR1 is SGHVS and CDR2 is FQNEAQ in the germline V gene. This CDR3 comprises 12 residues. RNA extraction and reverse transcription yielded cDNA as sequencing template. Assay: immunoSEQ multiplex PCR; the TCRdb copy retains only in-frame clones and omits some. The sample comprises over 90,000 clones, 80% to 90% of which are singletons, and roughly 10% rests with the top ten. A word on this clone: Its antigen is unidentified.

The gene calls are TRBV7-8 and TRBJ2-1, with D uncertain. This receptor was identified in a human donor with alopecia areata. This sample comprised CD8+ T cells sorted from blood, obtained at approximately week 30, from a patient treated with tofacitinib. The DNA for the CDR3 is TGTGCCAGCAGCCATTTCTCTTGGGAGCAGTTCTTC. This gives the protein CASSHFSWEQFF.